Sequencing of this T cell receptor (beta chain) was carried out in a study of T-cell reconstitution after alpha-beta-depleted transplantation in children (dated by TCRdb to the mid-2010s). With respect to the entire study: T-cell immune reconstitution after TCRalphabeta/CD19-depleted allogeneic hematopoietic cell transplantation in children was quantitatively tracked in the study by means of TCR repertoire profiling. General conclusions and limits of the study: The high TCRbeta diversity at day 60 in some patients was ascribed to recipient T cells and intrathymic progenitors that had survived conditioning. The apparently early alphabetaT-cell count recovery about two months after transplant was reportedly dependent on only several hundred rapidly expanded clones derived from non-depleted graft cells. Over subsequent months, a decline in hyperexpanded clone frequencies was noted, and after one year, T-cell counts and TCRbeta diversity were mostly ascribed to newly produced T cells.

The label giving this sample's treatment or condition can be read as: allogeneic hematopoietic cell transplantation with graft depleted of TCRalphabeta T cells and CD19 B cells. The children who served as transplant recipients had been given grafts of TCRalphabeta/CD19-depleted allogeneic hematopoietic cells. CDR1 and CDR2, per the germline V gene, are MNHEY and SVGAGI. After removal of 5 bases from V and 6 bases from J, the junction retains 5 bases not matched to a gene. Taken from cysteine to phenylalanine, the CDR3 has 15 residues. CDR3 DNA is the only sequence kept; it has 45 bases, read in frame from the first base. The library was generated by PCR. The sequencing machine was an Illumina HiSeq 2500. To normalize quantification of the TCRbeta repertoire, the TCR libraries were built with molecular barcoding that relied on unique molecular identifiers. TCRdb applied fastp at Q25 and MiXCR to the public reads, then kept only in-frame beta chains. Rows merge per CDR3 protein into single entries with the most common DNA and genes. Counted in this sample were about 600,000 distinct CDR3 sequences; roughly 23% of them appeared once. Of the sample, 13% to 15% is held by the ten largest clones.

In this sample, this clonotype turned up many times. Its antigen is not yet known. No base quality information exists; no much larger clone differs at one position. The source of this sequence is a boy in the first two years of life who had a stem cell transplant for acute myeloid leukemia, so the T cells may come from the graft donor. The sample in question was PBMCs, mostly from graft donor cells, obtained 360 days after TCRalphabeta/CD19-depleted stem cell transplant. In this chain, TRBV6-5 is recombined with TRBJ1-6, and 9 bases in between align with TRBD1. The CDR3: CASSTDRGVNSPLHF. The DNA sequence is as follows: TGTGCCAGCAGTACTGACAGGGGGGTTAATTCACCCCTCCACTTT.